These T cell receptor beta chains were read from a single sample in a study of shared clonotypes between healthy human individuals. TCRdb's copy holds only in-frame clones and misses some; the assay was immunoSEQ multiplex PCR. The sample holds around 2.3 million clones, under 97% seen once. Sequenced sample: naive CD4+ T cells sorted from blood. The receptors derive from a man aged 18 to 29 in good health. Each CDR3 is given with its conserved first and last residue. The D gene is left open where the match is weak. Clone sizes are given selectively: once, few, many, or a class where the clone is expanded.

d_gene,v_gene,j_gene,abundance,CDR3nt,CDR3aa
-,TRBV10-3,TRBJ1-3,once,TGTGCCATCAGTGAGGGCAGGGTGGCTGGAAACACCATATATTTT,CAISEGRVAGNTIYF
-,TRBV30,TRBJ1-3,-,TGTGCCTGGGGGTCATCTGGGATATCGGGAAACACCATATATTTT,CAWGSSGISGNTIYF
-,TRBV9,TRBJ1-1,-,TGTGCCAGCAGCCCCACCTCCTACCGGACCTTGTTTAAAGCTTTCTTT,CASSPTSYRTLFKAFF
TRBD2,TRBV6-6,TRBJ2-7,-,TGTGCCAGCTCTTCTAACCCGACTAGCGGGAGACAGCAGTACTTC,CASSSNPTSGRQQYF
TRBD1,TRBV12-5,TRBJ2-7,-,TGTGCTAGTGGTTTGGTATTAGGACAGGGGGCTAGCGAGCAGTACTTC,CASGLVLGQGASEQYF
-,TRBV6-1,TRBJ1-2,-,TGTGCCAGCAGTCTGGGGGTCCTGGGGTATGGCTACACCTTC,CASSLGVLGYGYTF
TRBD1,TRBV14,TRBJ1-4,-,TGTGCCAGCAGCCAAGAGGACAGGCCAAACCCTAAACTGTTTTTT,CASSQEDRPNPKLFF
TRBD1,TRBV4-1,TRBJ1-4,-,TGCGCCAGCAGCCTCGGGACAGGGAATGAAAAACTGTTTTTT,CASSLGTGNEKLFF
TRBD1,TRBV18,TRBJ2-3,-,TGTGCCAGCTCACCACGGGACAGGGGGGCCACAGATACGCAGTATTTT,CASSPRDRGATDTQYF
-,TRBV6-5,TRBJ1-6,few,TGTGCCAGCAGTTACCCCCCCTTAGGATCACCCCTCCACTTT,CASSYPPLGSPLHF
-,TRBV11-2,TRBJ2-7,-,TGTGCCAGCAGCTTAGATGGGGTAGCCCGAGGGTACTTC,CASSLDGVARGYF
-,TRBV7-2,TRBJ2-2,once,TGTGCCAGCAGCTATGTCTCCGGGGAGCTGTTTTTT,CASSYVSGELFF
-,TRBV5-1,TRBJ2-7,-,TGCGCCAGCAGCCCAGGACGGAGCTCCTACGAGCAGTACTTC,CASSPGRSSYEQYF
-,TRBV13,TRBJ2-3,-,TGTGCCAGCAGCCCTGTCAGAGCAGATACGCAGTATTTT,CASSPVRADTQYF
-,TRBV13,TRBJ2-1,-,TGTGCCAGCAGCAATACAAAGCGGATTTACAATGAGCAGTTCTTC,CASSNTKRIYNEQFF
TRBD1,TRBV6-5,TRBJ1-1,-,TGTGCCAGCAGTTACTCCCGGACAGGGGGAACTGAAGCTTTCTTT,CASSYSRTGGTEAFF
-,TRBV4-3,TRBJ2-3,-,TGCGCCAGCAGCTCCGAAACGGCAGATACGCAGTATTTT,CASSSETADTQYF
-,TRBV28,TRBJ1-1,-,TGTGCCAGCACGACCAGTTTGAACACTGAAGCTTTCTTT,CASTTSLNTEAFF
TRBD1,TRBV11-2,TRBJ2-7,-,TGTGCCAGCAGCTTTAGGCAGGGGGACGAGCAGTACTTC,CASSFRQGDEQYF
TRBD2,TRBV10-3,TRBJ2-3,-,TGTGCCATCAGTGACCTCGGCGGGAGTAGCTCAGATACGCAGTATTTT,CAISDLGGSSSDTQYF
TRBD1,TRBV5-1,TRBJ2-7,-,TGCGCCAGCAGCTCGGACAGGGGTCGGTACGAGCAGTACTTC,CASSSDRGRYEQYF
TRBD2,TRBV4-3,TRBJ2-7,-,TGCGCCAGCAGCTTAAGTGATGGGACTAGCGGGAGGGGCTCCTACGAGCAGTACTTC,CASSLSDGTSGRGSYEQYF
TRBD1,TRBV6-1,TRBJ1-4,-,TGTGCCAGCAGTGGGACCCGGGGACAGGGTAGTGAAAAACTGTTTTTT,CASSGTRGQGSEKLFF
TRBD1,TRBV6-1,TRBJ1-1,-,TGTGCCAGCAGTGACGGACAGGGGGCTTTCTTT,CASSDGQGAFF
-,TRBV11-2,TRBJ2-3,-,TGTGCCAGCAGCTTAGGTGGGATCCGCGATACGCAGTATTTT,CASSLGGIRDTQYF
-,TRBV5-1,TRBJ1-1,-,TGCGCCAGCAGCTTGGGCGCTGTGGATACTGAAGCTTTCTTT,CASSLGAVDTEAFF
TRBD2,TRBV11-1,TRBJ2-1,-,TGTGCCAGCAGCTTAGCACTAGCGAAGATTGTTCCCTACAATGAGCAGTTCTTC,CASSLALAKIVPYNEQFF
TRBD2,TRBV10-3,TRBJ2-3,-,TGTGCCATCAGTCGGACTAGCGGGGGAGATACGCAGTATTTT,CAISRTSGGDTQYF
-,TRBV19,TRBJ1-6,few,TGTGCCAGTACCAATGACCAGGGCTATAATTCACCCCTCCACTTT,CASTNDQGYNSPLHF
TRBD1,TRBV27,TRBJ2-7,-,TGTGCCAGCTGGGACAGGGCTTCCTCCTACGAGCAGTACTTC,CASWDRASSYEQYF
TRBD2,TRBV4-3,TRBJ2-7,-,TGCGCCAGCAGCCAAGATCTAGGACTAGCGGGAGTGATAGAGCAGTACTTC,CASSQDLGLAGVIEQYF
-,TRBV2,TRBJ2-1,-,TGTGCCAGCGAGAAGGAGGGGATTACCTACAATGAGCAGTTCTTC,CASEKEGITYNEQFF
TRBD2,TRBV28,TRBJ2-3,-,TGTGCCAGCAGTTTACCCGGAGCTAGCGGGGAGACAGATACGCAGTATTTT,CASSLPGASGETDTQYF
-,TRBV4-1,TRBJ2-1,-,TGCGCCAGCAGCCAAGAGTCTACGGGAGAGGGTTATGAGCAGTTCTTC,CASSQESTGEGYEQFF
-,TRBV7-2,TRBJ2-5,once,TGTGCCAGCAGCTCCGTCATCGAAGAGACCCAGTACTTC,CASSSVIEETQYF
-,TRBV28,TRBJ1-2,-,TGTGCCAGCAGTTTAAGTGTCAACTATGGCTACACCTTC,CASSLSVNYGYTF
-,TRBV29-1,TRBJ2-1,-,TGCAGCGTTGAGGGGGCAGGGGGGTCCTACAATGAGCAGTTCTTC,CSVEGAGGSYNEQFF
-,TRBV30,TRBJ1-2,-,TGTGCCTGGAGTGTAGGTCAGCCTGGCTATGGCTACACCTTC,CAWSVGQPGYGYTF
-,TRBV19,TRBJ2-7,-,TGTGCCAGTAGTATCGGAGGTCGCCAAGGCGAGCAGTACTTC,CASSIGGRQGEQYF
TRBD2,TRBV7-8,TRBJ2-7,-,TGTGCATCCGGGGCGGGAGGCTCCTACGAGCAGTACTTC,CASGAGGSYEQYF
-,TRBV7-9,TRBJ1-2,-,TGTGCCAGTTGGATGGAGGCGCCCTATGGCTACACCTTC,CASWMEAPYGYTF
-,TRBV5-1,TRBJ2-3,-,TGCGCCAGCGGCGTCTCTAGCACAGATACGCAGTATTTT,CASGVSSTDTQYF
-,TRBV18,TRBJ2-3,-,TGTGCCAGCTCAAACCTAGCAGATACGCAGTATTTT,CASSNLADTQYF
-,TRBV7-6,TRBJ2-5,-,TGTGCCAGCAGCCCAGGGGTCGGAGAGACCCAGTACTTC,CASSPGVGETQYF
-,TRBV2,TRBJ1-5,-,TGTGCCAGCAGTGATAACGGGGGCAATCAGCCCCAGCATTTT,CASSDNGGNQPQHF
-,TRBV7-2,TRBJ2-2,-,TGTGCCAGCAGCTATTCGGGGTCGAACACCGGGGAGCTGTTTTTT,CASSYSGSNTGELFF
-,TRBV6-6,TRBJ1-3,-,TGTGCCAGCAGTTACTCGAAACAGGACTCTGGAAACACCATATATTTT,CASSYSKQDSGNTIYF
-,TRBV14,TRBJ1-1,-,TGTGCCAGCAGCCAAGTAGGGGGGAACACTGAAGCTTTCTTT,CASSQVGGNTEAFF
-,TRBV6-5,TRBJ2-7,-,TGTGCCAGCAGTTCCCACTCGTCAGGGTATGCCTACGAGCAGTACTTC,CASSSHSSGYAYEQYF